This entry describes one T cell receptor (beta chain). Its cognate antigen has yet to be identified. No much larger clonotype is one base removed from it; base qualities were not supplied. This specimen belongs to a study of blood T cell repertoires in COVID-19 (dated by TCRdb to the early 2020s). In terms of the full investigation: Samples from collaborators originated in the United States, Italy and Spain and spanned both the acute and convalescent phases of COVID-19. HLA class I and class II types, where available, came from metadata supplied by the sample provider rather than from assay-based typing. The samples were drawn from two sources: the first 160 participants of the ongoing ImmuneRACE study, and over 1,000 subjects contributed by 6 global collaborators. The prospective study material was composed of cDNA or gDNA derived from T cells, B-cell-depleted T cells, or PBMCs. The repertoires were made available in a free public database intended to serve as a resource for research on the immune response to SARS-CoV-2. A de-identified subject ID, COVID-19 status, age in years and sex were almost always included in the sample metadata. Subjects who had been exposed to COVID-19, were actively infected with it, or had recovered from it provided the deeply sampled blood TCRbeta repertoires that made up the dataset. Results the study describes overall, beyond this receptor: The quantity of clinical and demographic metadata differed by source and by participant and was supplied without curation.

The immunoSEQ Assay, a bias-controlled multiplex PCR, was used to amplify TCRbeta CDR3 regions from genomic DNA. Per the source publication's procedure: Nucleated cell counts per sample were estimated from amplification of reference gene primers within the assay. To quantify the absolute abundance of each unique TCRbeta CDR3 rearrangement, sequence reads were collapsed and filtered. For each sample, productive Simpson clonality was calculated by taking the square root of Simpson's diversity index across productive rearrangements. TCRdb limited this immuneACCESS table to in-frame rearrangements with V and J called. A share of clones is missing; checked studies link under half to unresolved V genes, and the rest is unexplained. That table gives V, J and clone size, and the DNA gave D and trimming. The sample has more than 300,000 clones on record, around 83% of them singletons. The ten largest clones capture roughly 1.3% of the sample.

The junction shows trimming of 2 bases on V and 1 base on J, plus 11 bases between the germline ends. Via the germline V gene, CDR1 is MGHRA and CDR2 YSYEKL. From the cysteine up to the phenylalanine, the CDR3 has a length of 16 residues. Only the CDR3 region is kept as DNA, spanning 48 bases read in frame from base 1. Whole blood was collected in K2EDTA tubes by collaborating institutions according to the institutions' own protocols. For TCRbeta analysis, collaborator samples were shipped as frozen whole blood, as isolated PBMCs, or as DNA extracted from either sample type. Material: peripheral blood. This receptor was taken from a woman aged 45 to 65 with acute or convalescent COVID-19. The chain joins TRBV4-1 to TRBJ2-2, with TRBD1 tentatively as D gene (5 bases match). The DNA sequence reads TGCGCCAGCAGCCAACCGCTTACAGGGAACACCGGGGAGCTGTTTTTT. Its protein product is CASSQPLTGNTGELFF.